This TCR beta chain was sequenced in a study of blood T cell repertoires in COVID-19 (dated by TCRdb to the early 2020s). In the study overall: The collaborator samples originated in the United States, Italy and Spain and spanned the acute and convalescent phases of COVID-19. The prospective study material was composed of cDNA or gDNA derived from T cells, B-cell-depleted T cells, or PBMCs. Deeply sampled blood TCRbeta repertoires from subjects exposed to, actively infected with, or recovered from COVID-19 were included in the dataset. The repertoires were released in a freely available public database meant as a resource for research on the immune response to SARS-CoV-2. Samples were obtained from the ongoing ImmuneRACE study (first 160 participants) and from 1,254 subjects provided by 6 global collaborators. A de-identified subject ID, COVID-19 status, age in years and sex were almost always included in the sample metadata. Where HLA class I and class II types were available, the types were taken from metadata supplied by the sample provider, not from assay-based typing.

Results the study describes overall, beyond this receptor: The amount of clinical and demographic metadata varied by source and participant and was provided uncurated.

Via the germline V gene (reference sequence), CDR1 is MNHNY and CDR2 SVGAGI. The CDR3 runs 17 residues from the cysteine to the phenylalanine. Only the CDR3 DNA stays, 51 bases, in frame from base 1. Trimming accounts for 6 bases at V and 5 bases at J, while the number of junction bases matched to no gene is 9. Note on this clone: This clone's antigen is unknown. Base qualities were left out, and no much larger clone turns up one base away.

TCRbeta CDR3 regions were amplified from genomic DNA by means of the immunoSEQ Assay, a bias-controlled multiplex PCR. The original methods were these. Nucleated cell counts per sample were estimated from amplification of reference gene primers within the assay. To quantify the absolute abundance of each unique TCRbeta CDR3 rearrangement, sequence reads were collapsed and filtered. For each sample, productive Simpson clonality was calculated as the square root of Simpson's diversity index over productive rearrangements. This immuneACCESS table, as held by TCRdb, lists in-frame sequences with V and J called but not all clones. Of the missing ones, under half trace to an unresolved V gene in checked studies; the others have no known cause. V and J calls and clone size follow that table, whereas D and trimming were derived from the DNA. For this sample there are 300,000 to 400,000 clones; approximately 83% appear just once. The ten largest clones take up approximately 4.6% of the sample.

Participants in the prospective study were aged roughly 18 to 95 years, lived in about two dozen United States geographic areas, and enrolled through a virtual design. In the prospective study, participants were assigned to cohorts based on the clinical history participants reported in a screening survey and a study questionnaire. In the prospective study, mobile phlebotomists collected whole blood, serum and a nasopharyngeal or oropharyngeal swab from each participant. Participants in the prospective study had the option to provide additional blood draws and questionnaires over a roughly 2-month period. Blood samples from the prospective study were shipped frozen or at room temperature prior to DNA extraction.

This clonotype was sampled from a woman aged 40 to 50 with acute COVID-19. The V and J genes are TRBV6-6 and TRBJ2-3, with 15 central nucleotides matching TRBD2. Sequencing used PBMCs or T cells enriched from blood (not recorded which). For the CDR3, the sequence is CASSRGTSGGKKDTQYF. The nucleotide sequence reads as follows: TGTGCCAGCAGCCGAGGGACTAGCGGGGGGAAGAAAGATACGCAGTATTTT.